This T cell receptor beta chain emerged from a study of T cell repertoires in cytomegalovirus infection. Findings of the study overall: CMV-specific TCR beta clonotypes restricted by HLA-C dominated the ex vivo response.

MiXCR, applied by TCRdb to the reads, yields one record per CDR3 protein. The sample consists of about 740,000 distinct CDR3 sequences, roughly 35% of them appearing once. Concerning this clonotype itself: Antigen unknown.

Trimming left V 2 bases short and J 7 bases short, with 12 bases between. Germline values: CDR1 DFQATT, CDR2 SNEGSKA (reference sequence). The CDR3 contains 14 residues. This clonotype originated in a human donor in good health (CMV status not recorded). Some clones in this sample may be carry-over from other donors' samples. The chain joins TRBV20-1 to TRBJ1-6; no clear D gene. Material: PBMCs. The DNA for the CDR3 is TGCAGTGCTAGACGCCCTAGTCCCAATTCACCCCTCCACTTT. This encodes CSARRPSPNSPLHF.